The 9 T cell receptor beta chains below come from one sample, sequenced in a study of blood T cell repertoires in COVID-19. Sequencing was performed with immunoSEQ multiplex PCR; in TCRdb, only in-frame clones are kept and a portion is missing. Of 100,000 to 150,000 clones detected, over 70% appear once; the ten largest clones hold around 5.6%. Input material: peripheral blood. Receptor source: a man older than 75 with active or convalescent COVID-19.

The chain links TRBV7-3 to TRBJ1-5, with TRBD1 identical over 9 bases. Germline trimming cut 6 bases from V and 16 bases from J; bases unmatched to any gene: 16. CDR3 length: 14 amino acids. Germline V gives CDR1 SGHTA, CDR2 FQGTGA. The CDR3 DNA reads as TGTGCCAGCAGTTCTATAGCCGGGACAGGGATCCAACATTTT. It is translated as CASSSIAGTGIQHF.

The sample holds one count of this clone. This chain's CDR3 is CASSLAQNTGELFF. The CDR3 nucleotides are TGTGCCAGCAGCTTGGCACAGAACACCGGGGAGCTGTTTTTT. The V gene is TRBV5-6, the J gene TRBJ2-2; D not resolved. This CDR3 region has 14 residues. V was trimmed by 0 bases and J by 1 base, leaving 4 bases between them. The germline gives CDR1 SGHDT, CDR2 YYEEEE.

The chain joins TRBV2 to TRBJ1-5; tentative D call: TRBD1 (5 bases). This CDR3 has 15 amino acids. CDR1 and CDR2 (germline): SNHLY, FYNNEI. The germline V and J ends were trimmed by 4 bases and 1 base, with 11 bases remaining between them. The CDR3 spells CASSASGRSNQPQHF. The CDR3 DNA is TGTGCCAGCAGTGCGTCAGGGCGGAGCAATCAGCCCCAGCATTTT.

The rearrangement joins TRBV6-6 to TRBJ2-7, with D hard to call. The V gene's germline CDR1 is MNHNY and CDR2 SVGAGI (reference sequence). V lost 0 bases, J lost 4 bases, and 13 bases lay in between. CDR3 length: 15 residues. As DNA, the CDR3 is TGTGCCAGCAGTTACTCGTACGAGTCCCATTACGAGCAGTACTTC. Translation gives CASSYSYESHYEQYF.

This chain connects TRBV6-5 to TRBJ1-1; 7 bases line up with TRBD1. The CDR3 covers 13 residues. The V gene's germline CDR1 is MNHEY and CDR2 SVGAGI. V dropped 9 bases and J dropped 0; count of bases not matched to a gene: 4. The CDR3 loop reads CASKQGMNTEAFF. CDR3 nucleotide sequence: TGTGCCAGTAAACAGGGGATGAACACTGAAGCTTTCTTT.

J is TRBJ1-1 and V is TRBV19; 8 nucleotides agree with TRBD1. The CDR3 extends over 14 amino acids. J lost 2 bases, V lost 9 bases, and 8 bases had no gene match. CDR1 is LNHDA and CDR2 is SQIVND in the germline V gene (reference sequence). The CDR3 protein is CASAGQGPNTEAFF. The CDR3 DNA sequence: TGTGCCAGCGCCGGACAGGGCCCTAACACTGAAGCTTTCTTT.

This clone has only one observation. The chain links TRBV9 to TRBJ2-3; 10 bases fit TRBD2. The length of the CDR3 is 14 residues. The V gene end was trimmed by 4 bases and the J gene end by 3 bases; junction bases not matched to a gene: 2. In germline, CDR1 is SGDLS, CDR2 YYNGEE. This CDR3 reads CASSPGLATDTQYF. The DNA for the CDR3 is TGTGCCAGCAGCCCGGGACTAGCGACAGATACGCAGTATTTT. The variable domain in full, with the rest retrieved from reference TRBV9 and TRBJ2-3, is DSGVTQTPKHLITATGQRVTLRCSPRSGDLSVYWYQQSLDQGLQFLIQYYNGEERAKGNILERFSAQQFPDLHSELNLSSLELGDSALYFCASSPGLATDTQYFGPGTRLTVL.

V and J are TRBV6-2 or TRBV6-3 and TRBJ2-1; tentative D call: TRBD2 (6 bases). The CDR3 is 17 amino acids. The V gene's germline CDR1 is MNHEY and CDR2 SVGEGT. V lost 0 bases to trimming and J lost 6 bases, with 18 bases between them. The CDR3 sequence is CASSYSGFGGLRNEQFF. CDR3 nucleotide sequence: TGTGCCAGCAGTTACTCAGGTTTCGGGGGACTCCGCAATGAGCAGTTCTTC.

The V call is TRBV27, the J call TRBJ2-5, with 8 bases that match TRBD2. The CDR3 runs to 15 residues. Unmatched junction bases numbered 4, after V lost 3 bases and J lost 1 base. Germline assignment: CDR1 MNHEY and CDR2 SMNVEV (reference sequence). The CDR3 DNA reads as TGTGCCAGCAGTTTTTCGGGGGGGTTCCAAGAGACCCAGTACTTC. Its protein product is CASSFSGGFQETQYF.